Each of the 21 T cell receptor beta chains below was sequenced from the same sample in a study of identical twins. TCRdb reanalysed the 5' RACE reads using MiXCR and keeps one entry per CDR3 protein. The table has around 300,000 distinct CDR3 sequences, roughly 8.6% seen once; the top ten hold roughly 2.1%. The data were also submitted as part of a second study, on yellow fever vaccine responses in identical twins.

The sequenced sample consisted of memory (CD45RO+) T cells sorted from blood. The receptors were gathered from a young woman in good health.

This clonotype was seen a few times. The chain links TRBV28 to TRBJ1-5; 7 bases are a match to TRBD1. This CDR3 is built from 18 residues. The germline V gene encodes CDR1 MDHEN and CDR2 SYDVKM. V dropped 3 bases and J dropped 3; count of bases not matched to a gene: 14. The CDR3 nucleotides read TGTGCCAGCAGTTTCTTCGACAGGGTTTGGACGAACAATCAGCCCCAGCATTTT. It translates to CASSFFDRVWTNNQPQHF.

V usage is TRBV6-1 and J usage is TRBJ2-1; 11 bases agree with TRBD1. The CDR3 covers 15 residues. V shed 7 bases and J 6 bases; nucleotides not matched to a gene: 8. Germline lookup yields CDR1 MNHNS and CDR2 SASEGT. The CDR3 reads CASTPGQGGVNEQFF. In DNA, the CDR3 is TGTGCCAGCACCCCGGGACAGGGGGGGGTCAATGAGCAGTTCTTC.

This clonotype has just a few counts. This chain links TRBV4-1 with TRBJ2-1; D might be TRBD1 (6 bases). The CDR3 totals 14 residues. V was cut by 5 bases and J by 1 base, with 9 bases left in between. Germline V gene sequence: CDR1 MGHRA, CDR2 YSYEKL. The CDR3 coding sequence is TGCGCCAGCAGCGATACAGGGTCCTACAATGAGCAGTTCTTC. Translation: CASSDTGSYNEQFF.

This clonotype appeared a single time. The V gene is TRBV3-1, the J gene TRBJ2-5; possibly TRBD1 for D (6 bases). Germline V gives CDR1 LGHDT, CDR2 YNNKEL (reference sequence). Deletions cut 3 bases from V and 9 bases from J, with 17 bases between. This CDR3 is 14 amino acids long. DNA of the CDR3: TGTGCCAGCAGCCATCGGGACACCCGTGAGGCCCAGTACTTC. It codes for CASSHRDTREAQYF.

This clonotype showed up just a few times. This sequence joins TRBV15 and TRBJ2-1, with 9 nucleotides matching TRBD2. Germline V gene sequence: CDR1 LNHNV, CDR2 YYDKDF (reference sequence). J was trimmed by 7 bases and V by 0 bases; bases with no gene match: 7. The CDR3 has 16 residues. The CDR3 coding sequence is TGTGCCACCAGCAGAGATCGGGCGGGGGGGAGAAATGAGCAGTTCTTC. Translated, it gives CATSRDRAGGRNEQFF. Combining the CDR3 with reference TRBV15 and TRBJ2-1 gives the whole variable domain DAMVIQNPRYQVTQFGKPVTLSCSQTLNHNVMYWYQQKSSQAPKLLFHYYDKDFNNEADTPDNFQSRRPNTSFCFLDIRSPGLGDTAMYLCATSRDRAGGRNEQFFGPGTRLTVL.

CDR3 protein: CASSPWTTSLSTDTQYF. The CDR3 DNA reads TGTGCCAGCAGTCCCTGGACTACCTCCCTCTCCACAGATACGCAGTATTTT. V usage is TRBV27 and J usage is TRBJ2-3; weak D call: TRBD2 (6 bases). Germline assignment: CDR1 MNHEY and CDR2 SMNVEV (reference sequence). There are 17 residues in the CDR3. V was cut by 5 bases and J by 2 bases, with 20 bases left in between.

The sample holds a few counts of this clonotype. The V gene is TRBV18, the J gene TRBJ2-7; the D call may be TRBD1 or TRBD2 (6 bases each). The CDR3 loop spans 17 amino acids. V gave up 4 bases and J gave up 0 bases, with 19 bases separating them. Per the germline V gene, CDR1 is KGHSH and CDR2 is LQKENI. The CDR3 reads CASSQNYRDWSSYEQYV. DNA of the CDR3: TGTGCCAGCTCACAAAATTACAGGGACTGGAGCTCCTACGAGCAGTACGTC.

This clonotype was seen at least ten times. CDR3 loop: CSARSRTSGRNEQFF. CDR3 nucleotide sequence: TGCAGTGCTAGAAGCCGGACTAGCGGCAGAAATGAGCAGTTCTTC. V gene TRBV20-1 combines with J gene TRBJ2-1; 10 bases are shared with TRBD2. CDR1 is DFQATT and CDR2 is SNEGSKA in the germline V gene (reference sequence). Losses at the gene ends were 2 bases for V and 7 bases for J; bases not matched to a gene: 8. This CDR3 comprises 15 residues.

V gene TRBV3-1 combines with J gene TRBJ1-1; no clear D. CDR1 and CDR2 from the germline V gene are LGHDT and YNNKEL (reference sequence). CDR3 length equals 15 residues. V lost 0 bases, J lost 9 bases, and 17 bases lay in between. DNA of the CDR3: TGTGCCAGCAGCCAAGAGAGACTAACTCAAGACCAAGCTTTCTTT. As protein: CASSQERLTQDQAFF.

The chain employs TRBV5-6 and TRBJ2-7; 9 bases align to TRBD2. This CDR3 spans 14 amino acids. Germline V CDR1 and CDR2: SGHDT, YYEEEE. Losses at the gene ends were 0 bases for V and 3 bases for J; bases not matched to a gene: 1. CDR3 in amino acids: CASSLGLAVYEQYF. The CDR3 bases are TGTGCCAGCAGCTTGGGACTAGCGGTCTACGAGCAGTACTTC.

The V gene is TRBV6-5, the J gene TRBJ1-6; D is undetermined. The germline V gene has CDR1 MNHEY and CDR2 SVGAGI. The CDR3 is 16 amino acids. The V gene lost 3 bases and the J gene lost 6 bases, with 15 bases spanning the gap. The CDR3 coding sequence is TGTGCCAGCAGTTATAAGGCTCTCCCAACTAATTCACCCCTCCACTTT. This sequence encodes CASSYKALPTNSPLHF.

This chain uses TRBV7-8 with TRBJ2-1; TRBD2 agrees at 7 bases. The CDR3 is 13 residues long. Germline V lookup: CDR1 SGHVS, CDR2 FQNEAQ. Trimming took 1 base from V and 10 from J; bases not matched to a gene: 4. The CDR3 loop reads CASSLVGEGEQFF. In DNA form, the CDR3 reads TGTGCCAGCAGCTTAGTGGGGGAGGGCGAGCAGTTCTTC.

The sample holds a few counts of this clonotype. The V and J genes are TRBV11-2 and TRBJ2-1; D may correspond to TRBD1 or TRBD2 (7 bases each). Trimming removed 5 bases from V and 8 bases from J, with 22 bases in between. In germline, CDR1 is SGHAT, CDR2 FQNNGV. CDR3 length: 16 residues. The CDR3 reads CASSRRGGYAIYEQFF. The CDR3 coding sequence is TGTGCCAGCAGCCGCAGGGGGGGCTACGCTATCTATGAGCAGTTCTTC.

This chain uses TRBV7-8 with TRBJ2-7; D is perhaps TRBD2 (5 bases). With 1 base removed from V and 6 bases from J, the gap between germline ends came to 16 bases. The CDR3 contains 15 residues. Germline assignment: CDR1 SGHVS and CDR2 FQNEAQ. The CDR3 nucleotides read TGTGCCAGCAGCTTAGTGTCACGGGGTTCGTCCGAGCAGTACGTC. It specifies CASSLVSRGSSEQYV.

This clonotype was counted ten times or more. The gene calls are TRBV4-2 and TRBJ1-2; 9 positions agree with TRBD1. The CDR3 runs to 15 residues. Germline trimming cut 2 bases from V and 6 bases from J; bases unmatched to any gene: 7. Germline V gene data show CDR1 as LGHNA and CDR2 as YNFKEQ. The CDR3 nucleotides are TGTGCCAGCAGCCAATCGGACAGGGGAAGGGATGGCTACACCTTC. Translation gives CASSQSDRGRDGYTF.

This clonotype showed up just a few times. The chain joins TRBV10-3 to TRBJ2-1; TRBD2 matches at 12 bases. Germline CDR1 ENHRY, CDR2 SYGVKD. CDR3 length equals 17 residues. The V segment lost 6 bases and the J segment 4 bases; nucleotides outside the gene matches: 10. The CDR3 bases are TGTGCCATCAGCGCCTCCCTAGCGGGGGGGGTATACAATGAGCAGTTCTTC. Its translation is CAISASLAGGVYNEQFF.

Many counts were recorded for this clonotype. This chain uses TRBV5-1 with TRBJ2-3; no clear D gene. Germline CDR1 is SGHRS and CDR2 is YFSETQ. The CDR3 is 13 residues long. Trimming left V 4 bases short and J 0 bases short, with 6 bases between. The CDR3 sequence: CASSTDSTDTQYF. The CDR3 DNA reads as TGCGCCAGCAGCACCGACAGCACAGATACGCAGTATTTT.

In this sample, this clonotype turned up many times. The V and J genes are TRBV5-1 and TRBJ2-6; D gene uncertain. The CDR3 runs 14 residues. V was shortened by 10 bases and J by 0 bases, with 11 bases between the two germline ends. Germline V gene sequence: CDR1 SGHRS, CDR2 YFSETQ. Written as DNA, the CDR3 is TGCGCCTCCAACTCTGTCTCTGGGGCCAACGTCCTGACTTTC. This gives the protein CASNSVSGANVLTF.

At least ten counts were recorded for this clonotype. The chain uses TRBV5-1 and TRBJ2-1; D possibly corresponds to TRBD1 (6 bases). With 0 bases removed from V and 6 bases from J, the gap between germline ends came to 10 bases. This CDR3 is 14 amino acids long. Germline values: CDR1 SGHRS, CDR2 YFSETQ. This CDR3 reads CASSLVGGLNEQFF. The CDR3 DNA reads TGCGCCAGCAGCTTGGTTGGGGGCCTCAATGAGCAGTTCTTC.

This clonotype occurred many times. The rearrangement links TRBV9 to TRBJ2-1, with D uncertain. Trimming removed 3 bases at V and 8 bases at J, with 18 bases between. This CDR3 spans 15 amino acids. The germline CDR1 and CDR2 sequences are SGDLS and YYNGEE. This CDR3 is CASSAWTLPMDEQFF. CDR3 nucleotide sequence: TGTGCCAGCAGCGCCTGGACGCTTCCAATGGATGAGCAGTTCTTC.

This clonotype was detected only once. The V call is TRBV18, the J call TRBJ2-5, with D maybe TRBD2 (6 bases). This CDR3 is 16 amino acids long. Trimming cost V 3 bases and J 0 bases, with 14 bases left between them. Germline-derived CDR1 and CDR2 are KGHSH and LQKENI. The chain's CDR3 is CASSPTGLANQETQYF. In DNA, the CDR3 is TGTGCCAGCTCACCTACGGGACTCGCGAACCAAGAGACCCAGTACTTC.